This TCR beta chain was recovered during a study of shared clonotypes between healthy human individuals. Points from the study as a whole: Donors were few, which limited the genetic and exposure-history diversity represented.

Assay used: immunoSEQ multiplex PCR; TCRdb lists only in-frame clones, some missing. The sample lists approximately 2,200,000 clones; under 95% were seen once. Germline CDR1 reads SGHNT; CDR2 reads YYREEE (reference sequence). Trimming took 7 bases from V and 3 from J, leaving 10 bases between them. The CDR3 runs 12 residues. A note on this clone: What it recognizes is unknown.

Naive CD8 cells lacked CD45RO and underwent positive selection for CCR7, leaving out terminally differentiated effector memory CD45RA+ cells. The sample was naive CD8+ T cells from PBMCs. The chain is built from TRBV5-4 and TRBJ1-1; D perhaps matches TRBD1 (5 bases). This TCR came from a man younger than 30 in good health. Some clones in this sample may be carry-over from other donors' samples. This CDR3 is CASGLGDTEAFF. The CDR3 DNA is TGTGCCAGCGGTTTAGGGGACACTGAAGCTTTCTTT.